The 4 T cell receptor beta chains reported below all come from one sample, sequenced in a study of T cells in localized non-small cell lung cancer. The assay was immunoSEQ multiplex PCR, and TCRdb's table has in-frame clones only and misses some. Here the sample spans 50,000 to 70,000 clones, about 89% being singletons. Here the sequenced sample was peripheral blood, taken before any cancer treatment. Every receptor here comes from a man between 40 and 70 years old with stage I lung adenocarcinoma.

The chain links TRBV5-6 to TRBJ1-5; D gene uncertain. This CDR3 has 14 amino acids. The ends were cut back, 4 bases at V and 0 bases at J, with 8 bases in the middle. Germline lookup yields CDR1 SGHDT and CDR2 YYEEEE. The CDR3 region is CASSRRYSNQPQHF. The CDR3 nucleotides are TGTGCCAGCAGCCGACGGTATAGCAATCAGCCCCAGCATTTT. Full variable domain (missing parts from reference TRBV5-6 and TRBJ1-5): DAGVTQSPTHLIKTRGQQVTLRCSPKSGHDTVSWYQQALGQGPQFIFQYYEEEERQRGNFPDRFSGHQFPNYSSELNVNALLLGDSALYLCASSRRYSNQPQHFGDGTRLSIL.

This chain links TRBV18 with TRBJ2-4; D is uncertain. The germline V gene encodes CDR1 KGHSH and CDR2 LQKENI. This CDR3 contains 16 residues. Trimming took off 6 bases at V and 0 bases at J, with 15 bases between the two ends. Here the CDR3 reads CASSPLPWIAKNIQYF. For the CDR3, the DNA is TGTGCCAGCTCCCCCCTTCCTTGGATAGCCAAAAACATTCAGTACTTC.

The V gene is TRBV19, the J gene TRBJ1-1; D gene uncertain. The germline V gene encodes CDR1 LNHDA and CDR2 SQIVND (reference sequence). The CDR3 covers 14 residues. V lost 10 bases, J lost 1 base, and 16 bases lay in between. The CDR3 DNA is TGTGCCACCGTACACTCCCACAGGAACACTGAAGCTTTCTTT. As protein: CATVHSHRNTEAFF.

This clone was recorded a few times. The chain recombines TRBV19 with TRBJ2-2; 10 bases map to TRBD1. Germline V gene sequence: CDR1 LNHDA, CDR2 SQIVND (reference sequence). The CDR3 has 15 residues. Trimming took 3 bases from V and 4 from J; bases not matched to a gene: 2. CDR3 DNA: TGTGCCAGTAGTATTGGGACAGGGGTCACCGGGGAGCTGTTTTTT. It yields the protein CASSIGTGVTGELFF.